The 19 T cell receptor beta chains listed next were all sequenced from one sample in a study of spatial heterogeneity in lung cancer. The study, taken as a whole, reports: The number of expanded tumor alpha and beta chains correlated with mutation number.

No antigen has been identified for these receptors. Using its own MiXCR run on the 5' RACE reads, TCRdb lists one record per CDR3 protein. The sample yields approximately 3,000 distinct CDR3 sequences, around 4.5% seen once. The time point: sample taken at primary tumor resection. Material: lung tumor tissue, obtained at surgery. All receptors come from a female donor with early-stage non-small cell lung cancer.

A few counts support this clonotype. V gene TRBV7-2 combines with J gene TRBJ2-3; 11 bases are shared with TRBD2. Germline trimming cut 3 bases from V and 0 bases from J; bases unmatched to any gene: 11. This CDR3 region has 19 residues. Germline CDR1 is SGHTA and CDR2 is FQGNSA. This CDR3 reads CASSLVSGGAGTSTDTQYF. Written as DNA, the CDR3 is TGTGCCAGCAGCTTGGTTAGCGGGGGGGCAGGTACTAGCACAGATACGCAGTATTTT.

By sample share, this clonotype is medium-sized (0.01 to 0.1%). The chain combines TRBV5-1 with TRBJ1-2; 7 positions match TRBD1. Unmatched junction bases numbered 9, after V lost 2 bases and J lost 8 bases. This CDR3 has 14 residues. Germline V gives CDR1 SGHRS, CDR2 YFSETQ. DNA of the CDR3: TGCGCCAGCAGCTTCGGGACAGAAGCGGAAGGCTACACCTTC. This codes for CASSFGTEAEGYTF.

In its sample, this clonotype ranks as large. V and J are TRBV6-2 or TRBV6-3 and TRBJ1-1; 9 bases match TRBD1. The CDR3 consists of 13 residues. CDR1 is MNHEY, CDR2 SVGEGT, per germline. The ends lost 5 bases at V and 10 bases at J; junction bases unmatched: 8. This chain's CDR3 is CASSPDRGRGAFF. The CDR3 coding sequence is TGTGCCAGCAGTCCTGACAGGGGGAGAGGAGCTTTCTTT.

This clonotype was recorded at least ten times. V and J are TRBV3-1 and TRBJ1-1, with a possible D match to TRBD1 (6 bases). This CDR3 has 13 residues. Germline V gene lookup returns CDR1 LGHDT and CDR2 YNNKEL (reference sequence). V was shortened by 1 base and J by 10 bases, with 13 bases between the two germline ends. CDR3 nucleotide sequence: TGTGCCAGCAGCCAAGGACCGAGGGGGGGAGCTTTCTTT. Amino acid sequence: CASSQGPRGGAFF.

This clonotype qualifies as medium-sized (0.01 to 0.1%). The CDR3 bases are TGTGCCTGGAGTGTGGAAGAGACCCAGTACTTC. Translating gives CAWSVEETQYF. J is TRBJ2-5 and V is TRBV30; D is ambiguous. Trimming shortened V by 0 bases and J by 3 bases, and 2 bases separated the two germline ends. This CDR3 contains 11 residues. Germline loops: CDR1 GTSNPN, CDR2 SVGIG (reference sequence).

This clonotype was detected ten times or more. The gene calls are TRBV12-2 and TRBJ2-7; TRBD1 is the table's D call and was not checked against the DNA. TRBV12-2 corresponds to a pseudogene. The CDR3 extends over 15 amino acids. The CDR3 protein is CASRLEPDRGNEQYF. In DNA form, the CDR3 reads TGTGCAAGTCGCTTAGAACCGGACAGGGGAAACGAGCAGTACTTC.

This chain links TRBV19 with TRBJ1-2, with 7 bases identical to TRBD1. CDR1 is LNHDA and CDR2 is SQIVND in the germline V gene (reference sequence). There are 13 residues in the CDR3. Written as DNA, the CDR3 is TGTGAAAGTAGTTGGGACAGCAACTATGGCTACACCTTC. Translated, it gives CESSWDSNYGYTF. The complete variable domain, with remaining parts taken from reference TRBV19 and TRBJ1-2, reads DGGITQSPKYLFRKEGQNVTLSCEQNLNHDAMYWYRQDPGQGLRLIYYSQIVNDFQKGDIAEGYSVSREKKESFPLTVTSAQKNPTAFYLCESSWDSNYGYTFGSGTRLTVV.

This chain's CDR3 is CSVNGRGTDTQYF. The CDR3 bases are TGCAGCGTTAATGGCAGAGGCACAGATACGCAGTATTTT. V usage is TRBV29-1 and J usage is TRBJ2-3; no clear D gene. The CDR3 runs to 13 residues. Trimming removed 5 bases from V and 1 base from J, with 10 bases in between. Germline V gene sequence: CDR1 SQVTM, CDR2 ANQGSEA.

Within the sample, this clonotype is medium-sized. The chain is built from TRBV27 and TRBJ1-1; D is unresolved. Trimming removed 0 bases from V and 2 bases from J, with 7 bases in between. This CDR3 has 14 residues. Germline CDR1 reads MNHEY; CDR2 reads SMNVEV (reference sequence). CDR3 nucleotide sequence: TGTGCCAGCAGTTTATCCCGCAGTAACACTGAAGCTTTCTTT. It is translated as CASSLSRSNTEAFF.

This clonotype counts as medium-sized. The chain has TRBV30 and TRBJ2-5, with 10 bases aligning to TRBD2. CDR3 length equals 15 residues. The germline V gene encodes CDR1 GTSNPN and CDR2 SVGIG (reference sequence). V lost 2 bases and J lost 1; bases outside the gene matches: 4. The CDR3 sequence: CAWSRVAGGQETQYF. Written as DNA, the CDR3 is TGTGCCTGGAGTAGAGTAGCGGGGGGCCAAGAGACCCAGTACTTC.

By proportion, this clonotype is medium-sized. The V call is TRBV5-1, the J call TRBJ1-2; D remains unclear. V was clipped by 1 base and J by 1 base, with 11 bases between them. The germline V gene has CDR1 SGHRS and CDR2 YFSETQ. The CDR3 length is 15 residues. The CDR3 DNA follows: TGCGCCAGCAGCTTGAGGCCAGAGGGTAACTATGGCTACACCTTC. This encodes CASSLRPEGNYGYTF. Combining the CDR3 with reference TRBV5-1 and TRBJ1-2 gives the whole variable domain KAGVTQTPRYLIKTRGQQVTLSCSPISGHRSVSWYQQTPGQGLQFLFEYFSETQRNKGNFPGRFSGRQFSNSRSEMNVSTLELGDSALYLCASSLRPEGNYGYTFGSGTRLTVV.

This clonotype is deemed medium-sized. The CDR3 DNA is TGTGCCAGCAGCCAAGCAGGGATTAGCCAGCCCCAGCATTTT. Translated: CASSQAGISQPQHF. The chain combines TRBV14 with TRBJ1-5, with TRBD1 as a possible D gene (5 bases). Germline values: CDR1 SGHDN, CDR2 FVKESK. The CDR3 contains 14 residues. Trimming cost V 1 base and J 7 bases, with 11 bases left between them. The full variable domain, completed using reference TRBV14 and TRBJ1-5, is EAGVTQFPSHSVIEKGQTVTLRCDPISGHDNLYWYRRVMGKEIKFLLHFVKESKQDESGMPNNRFLAERTGGTYSTLKVQPAELEDSGVYFCASSQAGISQPQHFGDGTRLSIL.

This clonotype has ten or more counts. This chain joins TRBV13 and TRBJ2-7; perhaps TRBD1 as D (5 bases). There are 17 residues in the CDR3. The ends were cut back, 0 bases at V and 0 bases at J, with 15 bases in the middle. Per the germline V gene, CDR1 is PRHDT and CDR2 is FYEKMQ (reference sequence). In DNA, the CDR3 is TGTGCCAGCAGCTTAGGACCCCTTGGGGCCCTCTCCTACGAGCAGTACTTC. It yields the protein CASSLGPLGALSYEQYF. The full variable domain, with the rest looked up from reference TRBV13 and TRBJ2-7, is AAGVIQSPRHLIKEKRETATLKCYPIPRHDTVYWYQQGPGQDPQFLISFYEKMQSDKGSIPDRFSAQQFSDYHSELNMSSLELGDSALYFCASSLGPLGALSYEQYFGPGTRLTVT.

This clonotype is medium-sized by share. The rearrangement joins TRBV27 to TRBJ1-5; D is possibly TRBD1 (5 bases). V was cut by 8 bases and J by 0 bases, with 17 bases left in between. CDR3 length equals 16 residues. CDR1 is MNHEY, CDR2 SMNVEV, per germline (reference sequence). The CDR3 reads CASSRGRGNSNQPQHF. As DNA, the CDR3 is TGTGCCAGCTCGAGGGGACGGGGAAATAGCAATCAGCCCCAGCATTTT.

This clonotype is medium-sized in the sample. The V gene is TRBV4-3, the J gene TRBJ1-6; tentatively, D is TRBD1 (6 bases). The germline V gene encodes CDR1 LGHNA and CDR2 YSLEER. The CDR3 has 15 amino acids. Trimming left V 3 bases short and J 12 bases short, with 18 bases between. CDR3 in DNA: TGCGCCAGCAGCCAGGAGACAGGACGGGGGGTACCCCTCCACTTT. It translates to CASSQETGRGVPLHF.

This clonotype was observed many times. The V call is TRBV20-1, the J call TRBJ2-5; D may be TRBD2 (5 bases). Trimming removed 1 base at V and 2 bases at J, with 11 bases between. Per the germline V gene, CDR1 is DFQATT and CDR2 is SNEGSKA (reference sequence). The CDR3 is 14 residues long. Written as DNA, the CDR3 is TGCAGTGCTAGAGTTACGGGGAGTCAAGAGACCCAGTACTTC. Its protein product is CSARVTGSQETQYF.

In its sample, this clonotype was seen many times. The chain links TRBV11-2 to TRBJ1-1, with a possible D match to TRBD1 (5 bases). The germline CDR1 and CDR2 sequences are SGHAT and FQNNGV. Trimming cost V 1 base and J 2 bases, with 29 bases left between them. The CDR3 length is 21 residues. CDR3 coding DNA: TGTGCCAGCAGCTTAGTCGGGGACGGTCTGCCTGCCGGATTACTTAACACTGAAGCTTTCTTT. Encoded protein: CASSLVGDGLPAGLLNTEAFF.

This clonotype is classed as medium-sized. The chain carries TRBV5-5 and TRBJ1-5, with D hard to call. V was pared by 0 bases and J by 3 bases, with 1 base between. The CDR3 spans 12 residues. Germline V lookup: CDR1 SGHKS, CDR2 YYEKEE (reference sequence). The CDR3 DNA reads as TGTGCCAGCAGCTTGGCCAATCAGCCCCAGCATTTT. Amino acids: CASSLANQPQHF.

In its sample, this clonotype was seen many times. The chain recombines TRBV5-6 with TRBJ2-2; TRBD1 might be the D (5 bases). Trimming left V 4 bases short and J 2 bases short, with 15 bases between. The CDR3 has 16 residues. The germline gives CDR1 SGHDT, CDR2 YYEEEE. CDR3 region: CASSPTDRSNTGELFF. The CDR3 DNA reads TGTGCCAGCAGCCCTACCGACAGATCCAACACCGGGGAGCTGTTTTTT.